Listed below are T cell receptor beta chains from one sample, sequenced in a study of blood T cells in healthy people across ages. TCRdb re-called the 5' RACE reads through MiXCR, storing one row per CDR3 protein. The sample consists of about a million distinct CDR3 sequences, around two fifths of them appearing once. Sequencing used blood. The origin of the receptors is a young man in good health. Each CDR3 is given with its conserved first and last residue. The D gene is left open where the match is weak. The size of a clone is reported for some rows only, either as once, few or many, or as a class for expanded clones.

clone size,D gene,J gene,V gene,CDR3 protein,CDR3 DNA
few,NA,TRBJ1-6,TRBV20-1,CSVSLLDNSPLHF,TGCAGTGTATCCCTCCTAGATAATTCACCCCTCCACTTT
NA,NA,TRBJ1-1,TRBV20-1,CSARDGQDGRNTEAFF,TGCAGTGCTAGAGATGGCCAGGACGGACGGAACACTGAAGCTTTCTTT
NA,TRBD1,TRBJ1-2,TRBV7-9,CASSSISNAGGVFYGYTF,TGTGCCAGCAGCTCCATTAGTAACGCAGGGGGCGTCTTCTATGGCTACACCTTC
few,NA,TRBJ1-1,TRBV20-1,CSGWGGNTEAFF,TGCAGCGGCTGGGGGGGGAACACTGAAGCTTTCTTT
NA,NA,TRBJ2-4,TRBV29-1,CSTTDDKEQYF,TGCAGCACTACCGATGACAAGGAGCAGTACTTC
NA,TRBD1,TRBJ2-5,TRBV4-2,CASSQSDRGETQYF,TGTGCCAGCAGCCAGTCGGACAGGGGAGAGACCCAGTACTTC
few,TRBD1,TRBJ2-4,TRBV12-3/TRBV12-4,CASSLEQGARNIQYF,TGTGCCAGCAGTTTAGAACAGGGGGCACGAAACATTCAGTACTTC
NA,NA,TRBJ1-1,TRBV12-3/TRBV12-4,CASSSSGGNTAFF,TGTGCCAGCAGTAGCAGTGGGGGAAATACCGCTTTCTTT
NA,NA,TRBJ1-2,TRBV19,CASSEARAYGGYTF,TGTGCCAGTAGTGAGGCCAGGGCGTATGGTGGCTACACCTTC
NA,NA,TRBJ2-7,TRBV4-3,CASSVGPSDTAYEQYF,TGCGCCAGCAGCGTAGGTCCATCCGACACTGCCTACGAGCAGTACTTC
NA,NA,TRBJ1-1,TRBV12-5,CASGLSVGTEAFF,TGTGCTAGTGGTTTGTCCGTAGGCACTGAAGCTTTCTTT
NA,NA,TRBJ1-2,TRBV2,CASSDGPGYGYTF,TGTGCCAGCAGTGACGGTCCGGGCTATGGCTACACCTTC
NA,NA,TRBJ1-2,TRBV6-2/TRBV6-3,CASSFWPNYGYTF,TGTGCCAGCAGTTTCTGGCCTAACTATGGCTACACCTTC
many,TRBD2,TRBJ2-1,TRBV6-4,CASSASGGRGNEQFF,TGTGCCAGCAGTGCTAGCGGGGGAAGGGGCAATGAGCAGTTCTTC
NA,TRBD2,TRBJ2-5,TRBV19,CASRLAGATNEQYF,TGTGCCAGTAGACTAGCGGGGGCCACCAATGAGCAGTACTTC
NA,NA,TRBJ2-1,TRBV7-9,CASSLIGPRNNEQFF,TGTGCCAGCAGCTTAATCGGGCCTCGTAACAATGAGCAGTTCTTC
NA,NA,TRBJ1-4,TRBV28,CASSIPGGNEKLFF,TGTGCCAGCAGTATCCCCGGGGGCAATGAAAAACTGTTTTTT
NA,TRBD2,TRBJ2-1,TRBV13,CASSFPSGGPSSYNEQFF,TGTGCCAGCAGCTTCCCTAGCGGGGGCCCTAGCTCTTACAATGAGCAGTTCTTC
NA,NA,TRBJ1-1,TRBV6-1,CASRPKTVLLNTEAFF,TGTGCCAGCAGACCTAAGACAGTTCTCCTGAACACTGAAGCTTTCTTT
NA,TRBD1,TRBJ2-5,TRBV28,CASSGGGETQYF,TGTGCCAGTTCAGGGGGTGGGGAGACCCAGTACTTC
NA,NA,TRBJ2-2,TRBV2,CVSMRRVDTGELFF,TGTGTCAGCATGAGACGGGTGGACACCGGGGAGCTGTTTTTT
few,TRBD2,TRBJ2-1,TRBV4-3,CASSQDRLLAGLYNEQFF,TGCGCCAGCAGCCAAGATCGTCTCCTAGCGGGACTTTACAATGAGCAGTTCTTC
NA,TRBD1,TRBJ2-1,TRBV12-3/TRBV12-4,CASSLGQVLGEQFF,TGTGCCAGCAGTTTGGGACAGGTCCTTGGGGAGCAGTTCTTC
few,NA,TRBJ2-3,TRBV5-1,CATTPGGALLDTQYF,TGCGCCACTACCCCTGGGGGAGCCTTATTGGATACGCAGTATTTT
NA,NA,TRBJ2-1,TRBV11-2,CASSQSGRTYNEQFF,TGTGCCAGCAGTCAATCTGGCCGAACCTACAATGAGCAGTTCTTC
NA,TRBD1,TRBJ1-3,TRBV7-8,CASSPQGAGNTIYF,TGTGCCAGCAGCCCCCAGGGGGCTGGAAACACCATATATTTT
NA,TRBD1,TRBJ1-5,TRBV12-3/TRBV12-4,CASSSHGTGIQPQHF,TGTGCCAGCAGCTCCCACGGGACAGGGATTCAGCCCCAGCATTTT
NA,NA,TRBJ2-2,TRBV14,CASSTDLGTGELFF,TGTGCCAGCTCTACGGATTTGGGCACCGGGGAGCTGTTTTTT
NA,NA,TRBJ2-2,TRBV20-1,CSAARGGTGELFF,TGCAGTGCTGCGAGGGGGGGCACCGGGGAGCTGTTTTTT
NA,NA,TRBJ2-3,TRBV18,CASSPFETDTQYF,TGTGCCAGCTCACCATTTGAAACAGATACGCAGTATTTT
NA,NA,TRBJ1-2,TRBV4-2,CASSQDDGCTF,TGTGCCAGCAGCCAAGACGATGGCTGCACCTTC
NA,TRBD2,TRBJ2-1,TRBV6-2/TRBV6-3,CASSYPGVLAGTFYNEQFF,TGTGCCAGCAGTTACCCAGGGGTTCTAGCGGGGACCTTCTACAATGAGCAGTTCTTC
NA,NA,TRBJ2-3,TRBV7-2,CASSVPGGRTDTQYF,TGTGCCAGCAGCGTCCCGGGGGGCCGCACAGATACGCAGTATTTT
NA,TRBD2,TRBJ2-2,TRBV15,CATSTSGGNTGELFF,TGTGCCACCTCGACTAGCGGGGGAAACACCGGGGAGCTGTTTTTT
few,TRBD1,TRBJ1-2,TRBV19,CASSMGTASMGYTF,TGTGCCAGTAGTATGGGGACAGCGTCTATGGGCTACACCTTC
NA,TRBD1,TRBJ2-4,TRBV7-9,CASRTGVNIQYF,TGTGCGAGTCGTACAGGGGTAAACATTCAGTACTTC
NA,NA,TRBJ1-1,TRBV6-5,CASRRQTEAFF,TGTGCCAGCAGGAGACAGACTGAAGCTTTCTTT
NA,NA,TRBJ2-4,TRBV3-1,CAAEGIKNIQYF,TGTGCCGCGGAAGGGATCAAAAACATTCAGTACTTC
NA,TRBD1,TRBJ1-2,TRBV29-1,CSVLDRGSFGYTF,TGCAGCGTTCTTGACAGGGGATCTTTTGGCTACACCTTC
few,NA,TRBJ1-3,TRBV5-6,CASSLLLGTGNTIYF,TGTGCCAGCAGCTTACTCCTCGGCACTGGAAACACCATATATTTT
few,NA,TRBJ1-1,TRBV7-2,CASSYRDPLEAFF,TGTGCCAGCAGCTACCGGGACCCCCTCGAGGCTTTCTTT
few,TRBD2,TRBJ2-1,TRBV7-9,CASSFGLAGGGEQFF,TGTGCCAGCAGCTTTGGACTAGCGGGGGGAGGTGAGCAGTTCTTC
few,NA,TRBJ1-1,TRBV15,CATSGWNTEAFF,TGTGCCACCAGCGGATGGAACACTGAAGCTTTCTTT
few,NA,TRBJ2-7,TRBV4-1,CASSQDALASSEQYF,TGCGCCAGCAGCCAAGACGCCCTGGCCAGCTCCGAGCAGTACTTC
few,NA,TRBJ1-2,TRBV29-1,CSVELKSGEGYTF,TGCAGCGTTGAATTGAAATCCGGGGAGGGCTACACCTTC
many,TRBD2,TRBJ2-5,TRBV12-3/TRBV12-4,CASRPIAGGGETQYF,TGTGCCAGCAGGCCCATAGCGGGGGGTGGAGAGACCCAGTACTTC
NA,TRBD1,TRBJ1-6,TRBV6-1,CASRTSRDRGNSPLHF,TGTGCCAGCAGAACTTCCCGGGACAGGGGTAATTCACCCCTCCACTTT
NA,NA,TRBJ1-2,TRBV4-2,CASSQEIIGHQINYGYTF,TGTGCCAGCAGCCAAGAAATAATCGGACACCAGATTAACTATGGCTACACCTTC
NA,NA,TRBJ1-1,TRBV20-1,CSASSPKEGNKEAFF,TGCAGTGCTAGTTCTCCAAAGGAGGGTAATAAGGAAGCTTTCTTT
few,NA,TRBJ1-5,TRBV14,CASSHGDGNQPQHF,TGTGCCAGCAGCCATGGGGATGGCAATCAGCCCCAGCATTTT
NA,TRBD2,TRBJ2-5,TRBV3-1,CASSHLAGGYLSETQYF,TGTGCCAGCAGCCATCTAGCGGGGGGATACCTCAGCGAGACCCAGTACTTC
NA,NA,TRBJ2-7,TRBV20-1,CSARDLVRVSSYEQYF,TGCAGTGCTAGAGATCTTGTACGGGTGAGCTCCTACGAGCAGTACTTC
NA,NA,TRBJ2-1,TRBV4-1,CASSQFGARLHNEQFF,TGCGCCAGCAGCCAATTTGGGGCCAGGCTCCACAATGAGCAGTTCTTC
NA,NA,TRBJ2-7,TRBV4-3,CASSQDPPGSSYNEQYF,TGCGCCAGCAGCCAAGATCCACCGGGTAGCTCCTACAATGAGCAGTACTTC
NA,NA,TRBJ1-2,TRBV29-1,CSVEDVLTPLNYGYTF,TGCAGCGTTGAAGATGTGCTGACGCCGCTTAACTATGGCTACACCTTC
many,TRBD1,TRBJ2-7,TRBV10-3,CAISDGRSGGFYEQYF,TGTGCCATCAGTGATGGGAGGTCAGGGGGCTTCTACGAGCAGTACTTC
NA,TRBD1,TRBJ1-2,TRBV20-1,CSARQGDWGGYTF,TGCAGTGCTAGACAGGGGGATTGGGGTGGCTACACCTTC
few,NA,TRBJ1-4,TRBV7-9,CASSSMGGHLNEKLFF,TGTGCCAGTAGCTCCATGGGCGGGCACTTGAATGAAAAACTGTTTTTT